Listed below are T cell receptor beta chains from one sample, sequenced in a study of human T cells and chemical hapten exposure. TCRdb analysed the RACE reads with MiXCR anew, one entry per CDR3 protein. The sample consists of roughly 110,000 distinct CDR3 sequences, 12% of them appearing once. The sequenced sample was whole blood, obtained in connection with sensitization to the hapten diphenylcyclopropenone (DPC). The receptors were gathered from a woman in her fifties or sixties with alopecia areata. Some clones in this sample may be carry-over from other donors' samples. Both conserved end residues are part of each CDR3. D genes are given only for firm matches. Some rows have no size entry. The others give once, few or many, or a class for an expanded clone.

>TRBJ2-7|NA|many|TRBV7-9
TGTGCCAGCAGAGAGACCGGGGCCGAGTACTTC
CASRETGAEYF
>TRBJ2-4|NA|NA|TRBV4-1
TGCGCCAGCAGCCTTCTCCTTTCCGGGGCAGATGACAACATTCAGTACTTC
CASSLLLSGADDNIQYF
>TRBJ2-1|TRBD2|NA|TRBV7-2
TGTGCCAGCAGCTTCCGGACTAGCGGTTACAATGAGCAGTTCTTC
CASSFRTSGYNEQFF
>TRBJ2-2|NA|few|TRBV2
TGTGCCAGCAGCCTACGGGGGTCCGGGGAGCTGTTTTTT
CASSLRGSGELFF
>TRBJ1-4|TRBD1|NA|TRBV11-2
TGTGCCAGCAGCCTCCGACAGGGGTTAAATGAAAAACTGTTTTTT
CASSLRQGLNEKLFF
>TRBJ1-5|NA|NA|TRBV15
TGTGCCACCTCTGACAGAAGAGGTCAGCCCCAGCATTTT
CATSDRRGQPQHF
>TRBJ2-2|NA|NA|TRBV6-2/TRBV6-3
TGTGCCAGCACAGTATTGAACACCGGGGAGCTGTTTTTT
CASTVLNTGELFF
>TRBJ2-1|NA|many|TRBV12-3/TRBV12-4
TGTGCCAGCCTCCGAAACGACAGATCCAATGAGCAGTTCTTC
CASLRNDRSNEQFF
>TRBJ1-5|NA|few|TRBV4-2
TGTGCCAGCAGCCCTACCGAGAATCAGCCCCAGCATTTT
CASSPTENQPQHF
>TRBJ1-1|NA|NA|TRBV5-8
TGTGCCAGCTACAACCGGGGAGGCGACACTGAAGCTTTCTTT
CASYNRGGDTEAFF
>TRBJ2-7|NA|NA|TRBV28
TGTGCCAGCAGTTTACCTCGGGCCCAGTACGAGCAGTACTTC
CASSLPRAQYEQYF
>TRBJ2-6|NA|NA|TRBV19
TGTGCCAGTAGGCCAGGTACCCCTGGGGCCAACGTCCTGACTTTC
CASRPGTPGANVLTF
>TRBJ2-2|NA|few|TRBV18
TGTGCCAGCTCACCAGGCTGGGGCACCGGGGAGCTGTTTTTT
CASSPGWGTGELFF
>TRBJ2-1|TRBD2|NA|TRBV7-6
TGTGCCAGCAGCCCAGGGACTAGCGGCCTCTCCTACAATGAGCAGTTCTTC
CASSPGTSGLSYNEQFF